This T cell receptor beta chain was profiled in a study of high-grade serous ovarian cancer treatment subgroups. Study-level results: The analyses considered CDR3 and ignored CDR1 and CDR2.

This CDR3 contains 11 residues. CDR1 is MNHNS, CDR2 SASEGT, per germline. The ends were cut back, 9 bases at V and 2 bases at J, with 6 bases in the middle. Of note for this clone: No antigen is known for it.

TCRdb keeps only in-frame clones here, not all; method: immunoSEQ multiplex PCR. The sample records around 2,700 clones, around 75% being singletons. Tumor tissue was taken before any definitive surgery or chemotherapy was given. The V call is TRBV6-1, the J call TRBJ2-3, with no clear D. What was sequenced was tumor tissue. The sequence was obtained from a human donor with high-grade serous ovarian cancer. CDR3 amino acids: CASSTTDTQYF. CDR3 DNA sequence: TGTGCCAGTTCAACCACAGATACGCAGTATTTT.